The rows below give T cell receptor beta chains drawn from one sample of a study of blood T cell repertoires in COVID-19. Produced via immunoSEQ multiplex PCR; TCRdb's table is partial and in-frame only. Counted here are some 200,000 clones, about 89% occurring once; the ten biggest clones make up around 3.5%. Material for sequencing was peripheral blood. These receptors all come from a man in his 70s with acute or convalescent COVID-19. Both conserved end residues are part of each CDR3. A D gene is named only where the DNA matches it firmly. Where a row states a size, it is once, few, many or the class of an expanded clone; other rows omit it.

clone size: .
D gene: .
V gene: TRBV5-1
J gene: TRBJ2-7
CDR3 protein: CASSLVSNPSYEQYF
CDR3 DNA: TGCGCCAGCAGCCTCGTATCTAACCCCTCCTACGAGCAGTACTTC

clone size: .
D gene: .
V gene: TRBV28
J gene: TRBJ2-4
CDR3 protein: CASSPRVAKNIQYF
CDR3 DNA: TGTGCCAGCAGTCCGCGGGTTGCCAAAAACATTCAGTACTTC

clone size: .
D gene: TRBD1
V gene: TRBV28
J gene: TRBJ1-1
CDR3 protein: CASRSGTGDQNTEAFF
CDR3 DNA: TGTGCCAGCAGAAGTGGGACAGGGGATCAGAACACTGAAGCTTTCTTT

clone size: .
D gene: TRBD2
V gene: TRBV7-8
J gene: TRBJ2-1
CDR3 protein: CASSLAGTSVYNEQFF
CDR3 DNA: TGTGCCAGCAGCTTAGCTGGGACTAGCGTATACAATGAGCAGTTCTTC

clone size: .
D gene: TRBD1
V gene: TRBV25-1
J gene: TRBJ2-1
CDR3 protein: CASTGAWTGGRFHEQFF
CDR3 DNA: TGTGCCAGCACCGGAGCCTGGACAGGGGGACGGTTCCATGAGCAGTTCTTC

clone size: .
D gene: .
V gene: TRBV2
J gene: TRBJ2-5
CDR3 protein: CASRGGETQYF
CDR3 DNA: TGTGCCAGCAGGGGGGGAGAGACCCAGTACTTC

clone size: .
D gene: TRBD1
V gene: TRBV3-1/TRBV3-2
J gene: TRBJ1-1
CDR3 protein: CASSQRGTGDTEAFF
CDR3 DNA: TGTGCCAGCAGCCAAAGGGGAACAGGGGACACTGAAGCTTTCTTT

clone size: .
D gene: .
V gene: TRBV2
J gene: TRBJ1-3
CDR3 protein: CASSEWAGNTIYF
CDR3 DNA: TGTGCCAGCAGTGAGTGGGCCGGAAACACCATATATTTT

clone size: .
D gene: .
V gene: TRBV19
J gene: TRBJ1-2
CDR3 protein: CASSLRQENFYGYTF
CDR3 DNA: TGTGCCAGTAGTCTCAGACAGGAGAATTTCTATGGCTACACCTTC

clone size: .
D gene: TRBD1
V gene: TRBV29-1
J gene: TRBJ2-5
CDR3 protein: CSVEDSGGAGTQYF
CDR3 DNA: TGCAGCGTTGAAGATTCAGGGGGCGCGGGGACCCAGTACTTC

clone size: .
D gene: TRBD1
V gene: TRBV28
J gene: TRBJ1-2
CDR3 protein: CASRVGQGDGYTF
CDR3 DNA: TGTGCCAGCAGGGTCGGACAGGGGGATGGCTACACCTTC

clone size: few
D gene: .
V gene: TRBV29-1
J gene: TRBJ1-1
CDR3 protein: CSSSDTEAFF
CDR3 DNA: TGCAGCTCTTCTGACACTGAAGCTTTCTTT

clone size: .
D gene: .
V gene: TRBV9
J gene: TRBJ2-2
CDR3 protein: CASSVDGRGTGELFF
CDR3 DNA: TGTGCCAGCAGCGTAGATGGCAGGGGCACCGGGGAGCTGTTTTTT

clone size: .
D gene: .
V gene: TRBV15
J gene: TRBJ2-7
CDR3 protein: CATSRGSRFEQYF
CDR3 DNA: TGTGCCACCAGCAGAGGGTCTCGGTTCGAGCAGTACTTC

clone size: few
D gene: .
V gene: TRBV24-1
J gene: TRBJ1-3
CDR3 protein: CATSSFRGDTIYF
CDR3 DNA: TGTGCCACCAGCTCTTTTCGGGGGGACACCATATATTTT

clone size: .
D gene: TRBD2
V gene: TRBV5-1
J gene: TRBJ2-1
CDR3 protein: CASSLTPSGRAHEQFF
CDR3 DNA: TGCGCCAGCAGCTTGACCCCTAGCGGGAGGGCCCATGAGCAGTTCTTC

clone size: .
D gene: .
V gene: TRBV3-1/TRBV3-2
J gene: TRBJ2-1
CDR3 protein: CASSPLQAGYNEQFF
CDR3 DNA: TGTGCCAGCAGCCCCCTGCAGGCGGGGTACAATGAGCAGTTCTTC

clone size: .
D gene: TRBD1
V gene: TRBV10-3
J gene: TRBJ2-3
CDR3 protein: CAIGQGGTDTQYF
CDR3 DNA: TGTGCCATTGGACAGGGAGGCACAGATACGCAGTATTTT

clone size: many
D gene: TRBD1
V gene: TRBV6-4
J gene: TRBJ1-2
CDR3 protein: CASSDSDGTAYGYTF
CDR3 DNA: TGTGCCAGCAGTGACTCTGACGGGACAGCTTATGGCTACACCTTC

clone size: .
D gene: TRBD2
V gene: TRBV7-3
J gene: TRBJ2-1
CDR3 protein: CASSLGGGYNEQFF
CDR3 DNA: TGTGCCAGCAGCTTAGGCGGGGGGTACAATGAGCAGTTCTTC

clone size: few
D gene: .
V gene: TRBV5-1
J gene: TRBJ1-4
CDR3 protein: CASRGGGSNEKLFF
CDR3 DNA: TGCGCCAGTCGTGGCGGGGGTTCTAATGAAAAACTGTTTTTT

clone size: .
D gene: TRBD2
V gene: TRBV30
J gene: TRBJ2-7
CDR3 protein: CAWSEASGSYEQYF
CDR3 DNA: TGTGCCTGGAGTGAGGCTAGCGGGTCCTACGAGCAGTACTTC

clone size: many
D gene: TRBD2
V gene: TRBV11-1
J gene: TRBJ2-7
CDR3 protein: CASSLGLAGEREQYF
CDR3 DNA: TGTGCCAGCAGCTTGGGACTAGCGGGAGAGCGTGAGCAGTACTTC

clone size: .
D gene: .
V gene: TRBV5-1
J gene: TRBJ1-1
CDR3 protein: CASSLTAGNTEAFF
CDR3 DNA: TGCGCCAGCAGCTTAACGGCAGGGAACACTGAAGCTTTCTTT

clone size: .
D gene: .
V gene: TRBV5-4
J gene: TRBJ1-6
CDR3 protein: CASSLMGPLNSPLHF
CDR3 DNA: TGTGCCAGCAGCCTAATGGGGCCACTTAATTCACCCCTCCACTTT

clone size: .
D gene: .
V gene: TRBV2
J gene: TRBJ1-5
CDR3 protein: CASTTGRGVRPQHF
CDR3 DNA: TGTGCCAGCACCACCGGTCGGGGGGTCCGGCCCCAGCATTTT

clone size: .
D gene: TRBD1
V gene: TRBV4-2
J gene: TRBJ1-2
CDR3 protein: CASSQVGTGENYGYTF
CDR3 DNA: TGTGCCAGCAGCCAAGTCGGGACAGGAGAAAACTATGGCTACACCTTC

clone size: .
D gene: TRBD1
V gene: TRBV2
J gene: TRBJ2-1
CDR3 protein: CASSSGQGNEQFF
CDR3 DNA: TGTGCCAGCAGTTCGGGACAGGGAAATGAGCAGTTCTTC

clone size: once
D gene: .
V gene: TRBV24-1
J gene: TRBJ1-1
CDR3 protein: CATSDPHRDEAFF
CDR3 DNA: TGTGCCACCAGTGACCCACACCGGGATGAAGCTTTCTTT

clone size: .
D gene: TRBD1
V gene: TRBV7-6
J gene: TRBJ2-1
CDR3 protein: CASSLWTGTYNEQFF
CDR3 DNA: TGTGCCAGCAGCTTATGGACAGGGACCTACAATGAGCAGTTCTTC

clone size: .
D gene: .
V gene: TRBV5-1
J gene: TRBJ2-7
CDR3 protein: CASSFLQGSGEQYF
CDR3 DNA: TGCGCCAGCAGCTTCTTACAGGGTTCTGGCGAGCAGTACTTC

clone size: .
D gene: .
V gene: TRBV5-1
J gene: TRBJ1-4
CDR3 protein: CASSLGWDYQQGGEKLFF
CDR3 DNA: TGCGCCAGCAGCTTGGGTTGGGATTACCAACAGGGCGGGGAAAAACTGTTTTTT

clone size: once
D gene: .
V gene: TRBV15
J gene: TRBJ2-7
CDR3 protein: CATSRGQIYEQYF
CDR3 DNA: TGTGCCACCAGCAGAGGGCAGATCTACGAGCAGTACTTC

clone size: .
D gene: TRBD1
V gene: TRBV6-2/TRBV6-3
J gene: TRBJ1-1
CDR3 protein: CASSGWTGSEAFF
CDR3 DNA: TGTGCCAGCAGTGGATGGACAGGGAGTGAAGCTTTCTTT

clone size: .
D gene: .
V gene: TRBV4-2
J gene: TRBJ1-6
CDR3 protein: CASSREGLRYSPLHF
CDR3 DNA: TGTGCCAGCAGCCGGGAGGGATTACGGTATTCACCCCTCCACTTT

clone size: .
D gene: TRBD1
V gene: TRBV5-1
J gene: TRBJ1-1
CDR3 protein: CASSPGTGGAGTEAFF
CDR3 DNA: TGCGCCAGCAGCCCAGGGACAGGGGGCGCGGGCACTGAAGCTTTCTTT

clone size: .
D gene: TRBD1
V gene: TRBV7-9
J gene: TRBJ2-7
CDR3 protein: CASSLQGDTYEQYF
CDR3 DNA: TGTGCCAGCAGTCTACAGGGGGATACCTACGAGCAGTACTTC

clone size: .
D gene: .
V gene: TRBV28
J gene: TRBJ1-2
CDR3 protein: CASRIQFYGYTF
CDR3 DNA: TGTGCCAGCAGGATCCAGTTCTATGGCTACACCTTC

clone size: .
D gene: .
V gene: TRBV19
J gene: TRBJ1-2
CDR3 protein: CASSISGVDGYTF
CDR3 DNA: TGTGCCAGTAGTATTTCAGGGGTAGATGGCTACACCTTC

clone size: .
D gene: .
V gene: TRBV5-1
J gene: TRBJ1-1
CDR3 protein: CASSLVANTEAFF
CDR3 DNA: TGCGCCAGCAGCTTGGTGGCGAACACTGAAGCTTTCTTT

clone size: .
D gene: .
V gene: TRBV5-1
J gene: TRBJ2-7
CDR3 protein: CASRREDSSYEQYF
CDR3 DNA: TGCGCCAGCAGAAGAGAGGACAGCTCCTACGAGCAGTACTTC